This T cell receptor beta chain was recorded in a study of blood T cell repertoires in COVID-19. Whole-study context: Italy, Spain and the United States were the sources of the convalescent and acute COVID-19 samples.

From germline, CDR1 is SEHNR and CDR2 FQNEAQ (reference sequence). This CDR3 has 16 residues. The ends lost 5 bases at V and 5 bases at J; junction bases unmatched: 12. Per the authors' pipeline: Nucleated cell counts were estimated from reference gene primer amplification. Profiled with immunoSEQ multiplex PCR; TCRdb holds only in-frame clones, not every one. V, J and clone size derive from that table, while D and trimming were established from the DNA sequence. There are tens of thousands of clones in the sample; just over 90% occur only once, and approximately 6.2% lies in the top ten. The receptor's source is a man aged 35 to 55 with acute or convalescent COVID-19. The chain couples TRBV7-9 to TRBJ2-5, with 9 nucleotides matching TRBD1. Sequenced input: peripheral blood. The CDR3 nucleotides read TGTGCCAGCAGCCATCGGGACAGGGCTATCTGGGAGACCCAGTACTTC. It encodes CASSHRDRAIWETQYF.